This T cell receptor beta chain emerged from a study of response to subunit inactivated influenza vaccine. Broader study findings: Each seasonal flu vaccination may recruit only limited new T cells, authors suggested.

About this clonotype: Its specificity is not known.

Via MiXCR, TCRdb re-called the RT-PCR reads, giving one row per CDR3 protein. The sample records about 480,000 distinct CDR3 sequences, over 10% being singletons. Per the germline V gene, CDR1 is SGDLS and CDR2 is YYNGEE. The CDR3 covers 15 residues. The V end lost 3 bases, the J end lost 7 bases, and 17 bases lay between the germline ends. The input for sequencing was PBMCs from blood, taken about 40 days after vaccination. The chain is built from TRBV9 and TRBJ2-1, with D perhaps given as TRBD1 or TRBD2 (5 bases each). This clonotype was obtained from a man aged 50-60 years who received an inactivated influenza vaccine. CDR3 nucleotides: TGTGCCAGCAGCGGCCCACTGGGGGTGCGGAATGAGCAGTTCTTC. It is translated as CASSGPLGVRNEQFF.